This T cell receptor beta chain is drawn from a study of identical twins. Among all donors, each was a healthy Caucasian. In TCRdb, the 5' RACE reads were re-called with MiXCR into one record per CDR3 protein. There are 1.5 million to 2 million distinct CDR3 sequences in the sample; about 31% occur only once, and about 0.27% lies in the top ten. Worth noting for this clonotype: Antigen: not known.

Findings of the study overall: Among out-of-frame alpha sequences shared by twins, low generation probability occurred in excess. Donors were not followed over many years; analysis was cross-sectional.

The CDR3 runs to 16 residues. Germline CDR1 reads SGHTS; CDR2 reads YDEGEE. V was pared by 3 bases and J by 2 bases, with 15 bases between. Material for sequencing was cord blood. The source is a newborn girl in good health. This chain uses TRBV5-8 with TRBJ2-4; either TRBD1 or TRBD2 may supply D (6 bases each). CDR3 DNA: TGTGCCAGCAGCTCTTGGGAAGGGGGGACCAAAAACATTCAGTACTTC. It encodes CASSSWEGGTKNIQYF.